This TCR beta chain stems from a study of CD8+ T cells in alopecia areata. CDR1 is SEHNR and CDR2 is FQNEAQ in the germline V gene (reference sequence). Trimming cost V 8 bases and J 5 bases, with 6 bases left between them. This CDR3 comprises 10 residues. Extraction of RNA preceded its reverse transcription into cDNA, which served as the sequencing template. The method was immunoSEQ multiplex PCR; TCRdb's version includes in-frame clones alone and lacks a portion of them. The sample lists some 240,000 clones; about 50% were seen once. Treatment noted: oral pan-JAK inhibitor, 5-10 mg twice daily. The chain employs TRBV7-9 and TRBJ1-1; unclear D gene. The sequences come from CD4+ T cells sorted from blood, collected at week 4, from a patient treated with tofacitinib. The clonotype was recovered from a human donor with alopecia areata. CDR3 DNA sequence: TGTGCCAGCGGGTCTACTGAAGCTTTCTTT. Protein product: CASGSTEAFF.